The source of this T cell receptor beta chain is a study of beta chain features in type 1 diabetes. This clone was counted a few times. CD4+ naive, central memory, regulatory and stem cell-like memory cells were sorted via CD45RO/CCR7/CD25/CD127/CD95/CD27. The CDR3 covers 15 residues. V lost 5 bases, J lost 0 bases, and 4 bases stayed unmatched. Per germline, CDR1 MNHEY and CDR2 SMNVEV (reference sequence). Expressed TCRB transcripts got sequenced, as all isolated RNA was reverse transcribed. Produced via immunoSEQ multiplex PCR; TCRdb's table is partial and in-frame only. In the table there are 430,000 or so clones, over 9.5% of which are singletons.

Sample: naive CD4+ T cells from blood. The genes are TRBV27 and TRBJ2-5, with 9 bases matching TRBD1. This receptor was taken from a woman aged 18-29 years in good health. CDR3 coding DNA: TGTGCCAGCAGTCGGGACAGGGCGTACCAAGAGACCCAGTACTTC. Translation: CASSRDRAYQETQYF.